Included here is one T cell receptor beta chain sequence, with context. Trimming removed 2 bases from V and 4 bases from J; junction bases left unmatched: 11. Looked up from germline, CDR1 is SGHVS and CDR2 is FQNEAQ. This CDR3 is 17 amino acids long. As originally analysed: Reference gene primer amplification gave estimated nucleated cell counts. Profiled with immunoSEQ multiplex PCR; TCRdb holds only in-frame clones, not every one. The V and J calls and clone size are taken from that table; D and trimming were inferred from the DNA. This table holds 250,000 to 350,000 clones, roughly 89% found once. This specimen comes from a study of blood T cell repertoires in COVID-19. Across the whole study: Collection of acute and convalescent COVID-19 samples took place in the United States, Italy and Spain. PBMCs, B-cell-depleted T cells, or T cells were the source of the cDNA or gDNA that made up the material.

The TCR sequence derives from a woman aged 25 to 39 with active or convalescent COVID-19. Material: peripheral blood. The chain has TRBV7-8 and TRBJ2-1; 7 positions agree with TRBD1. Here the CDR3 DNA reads TGTGCCAGCAGCTTACGCCGCGGACAGGAGATTTACAATGAGCAGTTCTTC. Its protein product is CASSLRRGQEIYNEQFF.